This TCR beta chain was documented in a study of T cells after yellow fever vaccination. Study-wide results and limits: Most primary-vaccination clones reappeared after the booster (about 97% CD4, roughly 88% CD8).

TCRdb recomputed calls from the 5' RACE reads with MiXCR, one row per CDR3 protein. The sample includes some 400,000 distinct CDR3 sequences, around 20% of them seen just once. Notes on this clonotype: The target antigen is unknown.

The starting material was PBMCs, obtained before the yellow fever booster vaccination. This sequence originates from a young man who received the YFV17D yellow fever vaccine.

The CDR3 protein is CASSQGPRADEKLFF. The CDR3 nucleotides are TGTGCCAGCAGCCAAGGACCGCGCGCGGATGAAAAACTGTTTTTT. The rearrangement joins TRBV9 to TRBJ1-4, with D unresolved. Germline V CDR1 and CDR2: SGDLS, YYNGEE. The CDR3 loop spans 15 amino acids. V was shortened by 4 bases and J by 6 bases, with 16 bases between the two germline ends.